This entry is about one T cell receptor beta chain. TCRdb's table, derived via immunoSEQ multiplex PCR, lists solely in-frame clones and lacks some. The table shows 250,000 to 400,000 clones, with approximately 86% occurring only once. This entry comes from a study of cytomegalovirus exposure and HLA in healthy donors. The CDR3 is 13 amino acids. The V segment lost 4 bases and the J segment 8 bases; nucleotides outside the gene matches: 5. CDR1 and CDR2 (germline): SGHAT, FQNNGV. The sequenced sample consisted of PBMCs. This clonotype originated in a young woman in good health and CMV-seropositive. The chain carries TRBV11-2 and TRBJ1-2; 9 bases fit TRBD1. The CDR3, as DNA: TGTGCCAGCAGCTCCCAGGGACAGGGCGGCTACACCTTC. It specifies CASSSQGQGGYTF.